The 5 T cell receptor beta chains reported below all come from one sample, sequenced in a study of T-cell memory formation after mild COVID-19. A single record per CDR3 protein comes from TCRdb applying MiXCR to the 5' RACE reads. Of about 130,000 distinct CDR3 sequences in the sample, approximately 15% were seen once. The material sequenced was PBMCs or a T cell subset sorted from them (not recorded which). These receptor sequences come from a man between 18 and 29 years old who had mild COVID-19 (a few samples of this study predate the infection). Cell type and time point are not known.

This clonotype turned up a few times. The chain uses TRBV6-2 or TRBV6-3 and TRBJ1-2, with D uncertain. Germline V lookup: CDR1 MNHEY, CDR2 SVGEGT. This CDR3 region has 13 residues. Trimming shortened V by 6 bases and J by 4 bases, and 12 bases separated the two germline ends. CDR3 DNA sequence: TGTGCCAGCAGCCTGACGAGACCCTATGGCTACACCTTC. It specifies CASSLTRPYGYTF.

The rearrangement joins TRBV4-1 to TRBJ1-5; tentative D call: TRBD1 (5 bases). V was pared by 0 bases and J by 11 bases, with 26 bases between. The germline CDR1 and CDR2 sequences are MGHRA and YSYEKL. The CDR3 loop spans 18 amino acids. The CDR3 here is CASSQDSDGLVRTLTQHF. The CDR3 region has the DNA TGCGCCAGCAGCCAAGATTCGGACGGTTTAGTGAGGACATTGACCCAGCATTTT.

This clonotype has only a few counts. The chain is built from TRBV7-9 and TRBJ2-3, with a tentative D call TRBD1 (6 bases). Trimming pared 5 bases from V and 2 bases from J, leaving 14 bases between. The CDR3 length is 15 residues. Germline V CDR1 and CDR2: SEHNR, FQNEAQ (reference sequence). The CDR3 reads CASSPGVYFTDTQYF. CDR3 DNA sequence: TGTGCCAGCAGCCCAGGGGTATACTTCACAGATACGCAGTATTTT.

The chain has TRBV20-1 and TRBJ2-5, with 10 bases aligning to TRBD1. Germline values: CDR1 DFQATT, CDR2 SNEGSKA (reference sequence). The CDR3 totals 13 residues. V was pared by 5 bases and J by 5 bases, with 5 bases of the junction left unmatched. CDR3 region: CSALTGGRETQYF. Written as DNA, the CDR3 is TGCAGTGCTTTGACAGGGGGCAGGGAGACCCAGTACTTC.

CDR3 loop: CASSQGIAGGPSDTQYF. The CDR3 region has the DNA TGCGCCAGCAGCCAAGGCATAGCGGGGGGGCCATCAGATACGCAGTATTTT. The chain combines TRBV4-3 with TRBJ2-3; 11 nucleotides align to TRBD2. Germline loops: CDR1 LGHNA, CDR2 YSLEER. V lost 1 base and J lost 4; bases outside the gene matches: 7. The CDR3 has 17 amino acids.